This TCR beta chain appears in the sequencing data of a study of long-term antiretroviral therapy in people with HIV. Broader study findings: Although diversity increased after ART, it remained lower than in transplant donor controls.

About this clone itself: Its antigen is still unknown.

Samples were assayed with immunoSEQ v3.0 at survey level. Each sample aimed for about 35,000-50,000 sequenced T-cell genomes. Profiling relied on immunoSEQ multiplex PCR, and the TCRdb table lists in-frame clones only, not all of them. Among about 23,000 clones, over 80% were seen once, and the ten largest hold about 15%. This CDR3 region has 18 residues. Trimming pared 4 bases from V and 0 bases from J, leaving 22 bases between. The germline V gene encodes CDR1 GTSNPN and CDR2 SVGIG (reference sequence). This sample comprised unsorted PBMCs, obtained about 4.1 years after starting antiretroviral therapy. V gene TRBV30 combines with J gene TRBJ1-5; D is ambiguous. The sequence was obtained from a man aged 25 to 45 with HIV. This chain's CDR3 is CAWTPAGLAVGSNQPQHF. CDR3 DNA: TGTGCCTGGACACCCGCCGGACTTGCGGTGGGTAGCAATCAGCCCCAGCATTTT.